Here is one TCR beta chain with its context. TCRdb keeps only in-frame clones here, not all; method: immunoSEQ multiplex PCR. The data hold 200,000 or so clones, with approximately 88% observed a single time. Trimming left V 7 bases short and J 0 bases short, with 7 bases between. Germline V gene sequence: CDR1 LNHDA, CDR2 SQIVND (reference sequence). This CDR3 spans 14 amino acids. This entry comes from a study of blood T cell repertoires in COVID-19. Study summary: Material from acute and convalescent COVID-19 was sourced from the United States, Italy and Spain. PBMCs, B-cell-depleted T cells, or T cells provided the cDNA or gDNA that made up the material.

The clonotype was recovered from a man aged 55-75 years who had recovered from COVID-19. V is TRBV19 and J is TRBJ2-6; unclear D gene. The material sequenced was peripheral blood. CDR3 amino acids: CASISVSGANVLTF. The CDR3, as DNA: TGTGCCAGTATCAGCGTCTCTGGGGCCAACGTCCTGACTTTC.